One sample yielded the 30 T cell receptor beta chains listed below, sequenced in a study of blood T cell repertoires in COVID-19. Sequencing was performed with immunoSEQ multiplex PCR; in TCRdb, only in-frame clones are kept and a portion is missing. This table has roughly 250,000 clones, around four fifths appearing once. The specimen was peripheral blood. The receptors were sampled from a woman aged 60 to 75 with active or convalescent COVID-19.

The chain links TRBV5-8 to TRBJ2-1; possible D gene TRBD1, 5 bases. Germline lookup yields CDR1 SGHTS and CDR2 YDEGEE. The CDR3 covers 11 residues. V was trimmed by 5 bases and J by 10 bases, leaving 10 bases between them. The CDR3 spells CASRNQGEQFF. Written as DNA, the CDR3 is TGTGCCAGCAGAAATCAGGGAGAGCAGTTCTTC.

The table lists this clone with a count of one. The rearrangement uses TRBV28 and TRBJ2-3; 8 bases fit TRBD1. Germline trimming cut 4 bases from V and 5 bases from J; bases unmatched to any gene: 11. The CDR3 is 16 amino acids. Looked up from germline, CDR1 is MDHEN and CDR2 is SYDVKM. The CDR3 sequence is CASSSTGQGGIDTQYF. As DNA, the CDR3 is TGTGCCAGCAGTTCCACCGGACAGGGAGGTATAGATACGCAGTATTTT.

The V gene is TRBV7-9, the J gene TRBJ2-5, with 8 bases that match TRBD2. The germline CDR1 and CDR2 sequences are SEHNR and FQNEAQ (reference sequence). The CDR3 has 15 residues. V gave up 5 bases and J gave up 1 base; unmatched junction bases: 6. The CDR3 nucleotides read TGTGCCAGCAGCCGCCGGGGGGGCCCCCAAGAGACCCAGTACTTC. Translated: CASSRRGGPQETQYF.

This clone has more than one count but fewer than ten. V gene TRBV6-5 combines with J gene TRBJ2-5; D is perhaps TRBD2 (5 bases). The CDR3 covers 15 residues. The germline gives CDR1 MNHEY, CDR2 SVGAGI. Deletions cut 6 bases from V and 2 bases from J, with 16 bases between. The CDR3 region has the DNA TGTGCCAGCAGCAAAGTCGGAGGTTTTCAAGAGACCCAGTACTTC. It specifies CASSKVGGFQETQYF.

The sample holds a few counts of this clone. The CDR3: CASSTQGYGTEAFF. In DNA, the CDR3 is TGTGCCAGTAGTACCCAGGGGTACGGCACTGAAGCTTTCTTT. J is TRBJ1-1 and V is TRBV19; maybe TRBD1 (6 bases). The V gene lost 4 bases and the J gene lost 4 bases, with 13 bases spanning the gap. CDR1 and CDR2 from the germline V gene are LNHDA and SQIVND (reference sequence). The CDR3 runs to 14 residues.

The V call is TRBV5-4, the J call TRBJ2-3, with 12 bases that match TRBD2. The germline V gene encodes CDR1 SGHNT and CDR2 YYREEE (reference sequence). The J segment lost 0 bases and the V segment lost 4 bases, leaving 9 bases of the junction unmatched. This CDR3 region has 18 residues. The chain's CDR3 is CASSPGLAGILSTDTQYF. The CDR3 DNA follows: TGTGCCAGCAGCCCTGGACTAGCGGGAATCCTCAGCACAGATACGCAGTATTTT. The variable domain in full, completed from reference TRBV5-4 and TRBJ2-3, reads ETGVTQSPTHLIKTRGQQVTLRCSSQSGHNTVSWYQQALGQGPQFIFQYYREEENGRGNFPPRFSGLQFPNYSSELNVNALELDDSALYLCASSPGLAGILSTDTQYFGPGTRLTVL.

The J gene is TRBJ1-6, the V gene TRBV27; tentatively, D is TRBD1 (5 bases). The CDR3 runs to 15 residues. The V and J ends lost 5 bases and 10 bases respectively, with 18 bases between them. Germline lookup yields CDR1 MNHEY and CDR2 SMNVEV (reference sequence). CDR3 DNA sequence: TGTGCCAGCAGTCTCGAGGGCGGGGGAACCTCACCCCTCCACTTT. It codes for CASSLEGGGTSPLHF.

This sequence joins TRBV12-2 and TRBJ2-1; TRBD2 is taken as the D call from the table, unchecked against the DNA. TRBV12-2 is a pseudogene segment. There are 13 residues in the CDR3. CDR3 loop: CASRLESGGPLFF. Here the CDR3 DNA reads TGTGCAAGTCGCTTAGAATCCGGGGGGCCCCTGTTCTTC.

This rearrangement joins TRBV20-1 to TRBJ2-5; D may be TRBD1 (5 bases). The germline V gene has CDR1 DFQATT and CDR2 SNEGSKA (reference sequence). The ends were cut back, 3 bases at V and 9 bases at J, with 14 bases in the middle. This CDR3 contains 12 residues. CDR3 in amino acids: CSASQYRLPQYF. The CDR3 coding sequence is TGCAGTGCTAGTCAATACAGGTTGCCCCAGTACTTC.

This rearrangement joins TRBV29-1 to TRBJ1-1; perhaps TRBD1 as D (5 bases). CDR3 length: 12 residues. Germline V lookup: CDR1 SQVTM, CDR2 ANQGSEA. Trimming removed 4 bases from V and 5 bases from J, with 11 bases in between. The CDR3 loop reads CSVAGALTEAFF. The CDR3 DNA reads as TGCAGCGTTGCTGGGGCTTTAACTGAAGCTTTCTTT.

This chain connects TRBV9 to TRBJ2-1; D is unclear. Germline CDR1 is SGDLS and CDR2 is YYNGEE. There are 14 residues in the CDR3. The V end lost 0 bases, the J end lost 3 bases, and 7 bases lay between the germline ends. As DNA, the CDR3 is TGTGCCAGCAGCGTAGCGGTACGCTACAATGAGCAGTTCTTC. As protein: CASSVAVRYNEQFF. Complete variable domain (other parts from reference TRBV9 and TRBJ2-1): DSGVTQTPKHLITATGQRVTLRCSPRSGDLSVYWYQQSLDQGLQFLIQYYNGEERAKGNILERFSAQQFPDLHSELNLSSLELGDSALYFCASSVAVRYNEQFFGPGTRLTVL.

This clone was seen a handful of times. The V gene is TRBV5-1, the J gene TRBJ2-5, with 8 bases lining up with TRBD2. The J segment lost 0 bases and the V segment lost 0 bases, leaving 4 bases of the junction unmatched. Germline V gene lookup returns CDR1 SGHRS and CDR2 YFSETQ. There are 16 residues in the CDR3. CDR3 coding DNA: TGCGCCAGCAGCTTGGTATTAGCGGGGAACCAAGAGACCCAGTACTTC. Its protein is CASSLVLAGNQETQYF.

The chain recombines TRBV19 with TRBJ1-5; maybe TRBD1 (6 bases). CDR3 length: 17 residues. Germline lookup yields CDR1 LNHDA and CDR2 SQIVND (reference sequence). Trimming shortened V by 4 bases and J by 3 bases, and 19 bases separated the two germline ends. CDR3 in amino acids: CASSTQNLQGPNQPQHF. Written as DNA, the CDR3 is TGTGCCAGTAGTACCCAAAACCTACAGGGACCCAATCAGCCCCAGCATTTT.

This clone appeared once. The rearrangement joins TRBV18 to TRBJ2-3; TRBD2 aligns across 9 bases. Germline V CDR1 and CDR2: KGHSH, LQKENI. Germline trimming cut 6 bases from V and 4 bases from J; bases unmatched to any gene: 8. CDR3 length equals 15 residues. DNA for the CDR3: TGTGCCAGCTCCCCTCGCGGGGGGGCCCCAGATACGCAGTATTTT. Protein product: CASSPRGGAPDTQYF.

The rearrangement links TRBV28 to TRBJ1-3; TRBD1 is a possible D gene (6 bases). Trimming removed 6 bases at V and 2 bases at J, with 20 bases between. CDR3 length equals 17 residues. Germline V CDR1 and CDR2: MDHEN, SYDVKM. CDR3 amino acids: CASSPYLGGGTGNTIYF. CDR3 sequence (DNA): TGTGCCAGCAGCCCGTATCTGGGGGGGGGCACTGGAAACACCATATATTTT.

The rearrangement links TRBV11-2 to TRBJ1-3; 9 bases agree with TRBD1. With V trimmed by 1 base and J by 0 bases, 7 bases remained unmatched. The CDR3 has 18 residues. Germline CDR1 SGHAT, CDR2 FQNNGV. CDR3 DNA: TGTGCCAGCAGCTTAGTATTTGGGACAGGGATCTCTGGAAACACCATATATTTT. Protein: CASSLVFGTGISGNTIYF.

J is TRBJ2-1 and V is TRBV29-1; 13 bases are a match to TRBD2. Germline CDR1 is SQVTM and CDR2 is ANQGSEA. This CDR3 spans 15 amino acids. V dropped 6 bases and J dropped 5; count of bases not matched to a gene: 7. The CDR3 loop is CSVDPGLAGHNEQFF. DNA of the CDR3: TGCAGCGTAGACCCGGGACTAGCGGGACACAATGAGCAGTTCTTC.

The chain uses TRBV27 and TRBJ1-1; 7 positions match TRBD1. Germline V CDR1 and CDR2: MNHEY, SMNVEV (reference sequence). This CDR3 has 16 amino acids. V lost 5 bases to trimming and J lost 0 bases; unmatched junction nucleotides: 9. The CDR3 DNA follows: TGTGCCAGCAGTACACGACAGGGTTCCATGAACACTGAAGCTTTCTTT. The encoded protein is CASSTRQGSMNTEAFF.

This clone has ten or more counts. The chain joins TRBV5-6 to TRBJ2-7; tentatively, D is TRBD2 (5 bases). Germline V CDR1 and CDR2: SGHDT, YYEEEE. V lost 6 bases and J 6 bases, leaving 19 bases between the germline ends. The CDR3 has 14 residues. The CDR3 DNA reads as TGTGCCAGCAACCATCCCGGGAAAATGGGCGAGCAGTACTTC. Translating gives CASNHPGKMGEQYF.

The rearrangement joins TRBV28 to TRBJ1-1, with a tentative D call TRBD1 (5 bases). This CDR3 is built from 16 residues. Between the trimmed V and J ends, which lost 4 bases and 1 base, there was a span of 16 bases. CDR1 MDHEN and CDR2 SYDVKM come from the germline V gene. The CDR3 protein is CASSSLTANKNTEAFF. The DNA for the CDR3 is TGTGCCAGCAGTTCCTTGACAGCTAATAAGAACACTGAAGCTTTCTTT.

The chain has TRBV19 and TRBJ1-2; D remains ambiguous. The CDR3 length is 15 residues. The germline V gene encodes CDR1 LNHDA and CDR2 SQIVND (reference sequence). Trimming took 1 base from V and 4 from J, leaving 13 bases between them. The CDR3 sequence: CASSIVPPAGYGYTF. The CDR3, as DNA: TGTGCCAGTAGTATAGTCCCCCCTGCCGGCTATGGCTACACCTTC.

This rearrangement joins TRBV7-9 to TRBJ1-1; TRBD1 might be the D (6 bases). The V end was cut by 2 bases, the J end by 5 bases, with 6 bases between. This CDR3 comprises 12 residues. Per the germline V gene, CDR1 is SEHNR and CDR2 is FQNEAQ (reference sequence). The DNA of the CDR3 is TGTGCCAGCAGCTTAAGGGGGACTGAAGCTTTCTTT. Amino acid sequence: CASSLRGTEAFF.

This clone was seen only once. Written as DNA, the CDR3 is TGTGCCAGCAGCCAATTTTCGGGAGGGTACCAAGAGACCCAGTACTTC. Amino acids: CASSQFSGGYQETQYF. The V call is TRBV3-1 (or the pseudogene TRBV3-2), the J call TRBJ2-5, with 8 bases that match TRBD2. With 2 bases clipped from V and 0 bases from J, the junction kept 5 bases outside the gene matches. The CDR3 has 16 amino acids. In germline, CDR1 is LGHDT, CDR2 YNNKEL (reference sequence).

V usage is TRBV18 and J usage is TRBJ2-1, with 11 nucleotides matching TRBD2. Germline V gene sequence: CDR1 KGHSH, CDR2 LQKENI. This CDR3 region has 13 residues. Trimming cost V 4 bases and J 7 bases; bases outside gene matches: 0. CDR3 in amino acids: CASSLAGGNEQFF. In DNA, the CDR3 is TGTGCCAGCTCACTAGCGGGGGGGAATGAGCAGTTCTTC.

The chain uses TRBV10-2 and TRBJ1-5; D is possibly TRBD1 (6 bases). This CDR3 region has 15 residues. Trimming shortened V by 5 bases and J by 9 bases, and 20 bases separated the two germline ends. Germline V CDR1 and CDR2: WSHSY, SAAADI. CDR3 in amino acids: CASSPNPDRSLPQHF. The CDR3 nucleotides are TGCGCCAGCAGTCCCAACCCAGACAGGTCCCTGCCCCAGCATTTT.

The chain has TRBV2 and TRBJ2-2, with D possibly being TRBD2 (5 bases). Trimming cost V 5 bases and J 6 bases, with 13 bases left between them. Germline V gene sequence: CDR1 SNHLY, CDR2 FYNNEI. The CDR3 is 14 residues long. CDR3 sequence: CASSYDGLPGELFF. The CDR3 DNA reads TGTGCCAGCAGTTATGACGGACTCCCCGGGGAGCTGTTTTTT.

The V and J genes are TRBV5-1 and TRBJ2-7, with 9 bases that match TRBD1. This CDR3 region has 14 residues. V gave up 2 bases and J gave up 4 bases; unmatched junction bases: 4. From germline, CDR1 is SGHRS and CDR2 YFSETQ. DNA for the CDR3: TGCGCCAGCAGCTTTACAGGGGGCGCATACGAGCAGTACTTC. Amino acid sequence: CASSFTGGAYEQYF.

This chain connects TRBV19 to TRBJ2-7; D possibly corresponds to TRBD2 (6 bases). The CDR3 loop spans 15 amino acids. Trimming pared 5 bases from V and 4 bases from J, leaving 18 bases between. Germline-derived CDR1 and CDR2 are LNHDA and SQIVND (reference sequence). This CDR3 is CASSAGRSQLYEQYF. The CDR3 DNA follows: TGTGCCAGTAGTGCGGGACGGAGCCAGCTTTACGAGCAGTACTTC.

The chain uses TRBV28 and TRBJ2-3; TRBD1 matches 7 bases. CDR3 length: 14 amino acids. With V trimmed by 7 bases and J by 5 bases, 9 bases remained unmatched. Looked up from germline, CDR1 is MDHEN and CDR2 is SYDVKM. CDR3 nucleotide sequence: TGTGCCAGCACCCTCCAAGGGGGCCAAGATACGCAGTATTTT. Translation: CASTLQGGQDTQYF.

The chain employs TRBV3-1 (or the pseudogene TRBV3-2) and TRBJ2-2, with TRBD2 matching 7 bases. CDR1 and CDR2 from the germline V gene are LGHDT and YNNKEL (reference sequence). The CDR3 loop spans 15 amino acids. The V segment lost 0 bases and the J segment 6 bases; nucleotides outside the gene matches: 4. CDR3 nucleotide sequence: TGTGCCAGCAGCCAAGATATTGGGGGGGCCGGGGAGCTGTTTTTT. Amino acid sequence: CASSQDIGGAGELFF.